This T cell receptor (beta chain) appears in the sequencing data of a study of T cells in localized non-small cell lung cancer. V was trimmed by 2 bases and J by 4 bases, leaving 12 bases between them. The CDR3 contains 14 residues. Germline V gives CDR1 MNHGY, CDR2 SAAAGT. Profiling relied on immunoSEQ multiplex PCR, and the TCRdb table lists in-frame clones only, not all of them. The sample yields roughly 1,400 clones, roughly 20% seen once. The sample in question was normal lung tissue next to the tumor, obtained before any cancer treatment. The V call is TRBV6-8, the J call TRBJ2-7; the D is unclear. The origin of this receptor is a female donor over 55 with stage II squamous cell lung carcinoma. The CDR3 is CASSYRVGGYEQYF. In DNA, the CDR3 is TGTGCCAGCAGTTACAGGGTTGGCGGATACGAGCAGTACTTC.